This passage covers 32 T cell receptor beta chains from one sample sequenced in a study. TCRdb redid the calling of the reads with MiXCR, one entry per CDR3 protein. The table lists about 4,500 distinct CDR3 sequences, roughly 8.4% of them singletons, with approximately 9% in the top ten. Sequencing input: CD4+ T cells from synovial fluid. The source of these receptors is a human donor with rheumatoid arthritis.

By share of the sample, this clonotype is medium-sized. The J gene is TRBJ2-1, the V gene TRBV29-1; TRBD2 agrees at 7 bases. The trim removed 4 bases at V and 4 bases at J, leaving 4 bases unmatched. CDR1 and CDR2 from the germline V gene are SQVTM and ANQGSEA. The CDR3 runs to 13 residues. The CDR3 sequence is CSVAVAGYNEQFF. DNA of the CDR3: TGCAGCGTTGCAGTAGCGGGTTACAATGAGCAGTTCTTC.

This clonotype was observed many times. The chain has TRBV5-1 and TRBJ2-7; 8 bases align to TRBD1. The J segment lost 7 bases and the V segment lost 3 bases, leaving 9 bases of the junction unmatched. Germline values: CDR1 SGHRS, CDR2 YFSETQ. There are 14 residues in the CDR3. DNA for the CDR3: TGCGCCAGCAGCTGGGGACAGGTTTTGGATGAGCAGTACTTC. It yields the protein CASSWGQVLDEQYF.

This clonotype is judged medium-sized. The chain is built from TRBV11-2 and TRBJ2-3; TRBD2 matches 8 bases. The CDR3 is made up of 14 amino acids. The V and J ends lost 6 bases and 1 base, in that order; junction bases with no gene match: 3. Germline lookup yields CDR1 SGHAT and CDR2 FQNNGV. The CDR3 DNA sequence: TGTGCCAGCAGGCTAGCGGGCCGCACAGATACGCAGTATTTT. This gives the protein CASRLAGRTDTQYF.

This chain connects TRBV18 to TRBJ2-3, with unresolved D. Germline V lookup: CDR1 KGHSH, CDR2 LQKENI. The CDR3 is 14 residues long. Trimming took 2 bases from V and 1 from J, leaving 7 bases between them. CDR3 bases: TGTGCCAGCTCACCAGACGGCCGCACAGATACGCAGTATTTT. Translated, it gives CASSPDGRTDTQYF.

As for this clonotype: A much larger clone differs by one base, so this may be a read error. The chain links TRBV29-1 to TRBJ2-4; 7 bases fit TRBD1. V dropped 8 bases and J dropped 5; count of bases not matched to a gene: 6. The CDR3 sequence is 12 residues long. Germline V gene sequence: CDR1 SQVTM, CDR2 ANQGSEA. CDR3 coding DNA: TGCAGCTTTAGACAGGGCGAAAACATTCAGTACTTC. It is translated as CSFRQGENIQYF.

The genes are TRBV19 and TRBJ1-5; D not resolved. In germline, CDR1 is LNHDA, CDR2 SQIVND (reference sequence). There are 16 residues in the CDR3. V was clipped by 3 bases and J by 0 bases, with 12 bases between them. The CDR3 DNA reads as TGTGCCAGTAGTATTTTTAACCTTGGTAGCAATCAGCCCCAGCATTTT. Translating it yields CASSIFNLGSNQPQHF. The variable domain in full, completed from reference TRBV19 and TRBJ1-5, reads DGGITQSPKYLFRKEGQNVTLSCEQNLNHDAMYWYRQDPGQGLRLIYYSQIVNDFQKGDIAEGYSVSREKKESFPLTVTSAQKNPTAFYLCASSIFNLGSNQPQHFGDGTRLSIL.

The chain recombines TRBV25-1 with TRBJ1-3, with a weak D call TRBD1 (5 bases). Trimming left V 6 bases short and J 0 bases short, with 18 bases between. The CDR3 sequence is 17 residues long. Germline V gene sequence: CDR1 MGHDK, CDR2 SYGVNS. The CDR3 spells CASRGSTGINSGNTIYF. CDR3 nucleotide sequence: TGTGCCAGCAGGGGGTCAACAGGAATCAACTCTGGAAACACCATATATTTT.

Relative to its sample, this clonotype is medium-sized (0.01 to 0.1%). V and J are TRBV4-1 and TRBJ2-3, with a tentative D call TRBD1 (5 bases). Between the trimmed V and J ends, which lost 6 bases and 3 bases, there was a span of 13 bases. Germline CDR1 reads MGHRA; CDR2 reads YSYEKL. The CDR3 has 14 residues. This chain's CDR3 is CASSSQGVTDTQYF. The CDR3 nucleotides read TGCGCCAGCAGTTCCCAAGGGGTGACAGATACGCAGTATTTT.

As concerns this clonotype: This clone may be a read error of a much larger clone one base away. The CDR3 nucleotides are TGTGCCAGCTCCCCTACTAGCGGGCTCATCTTC. Residues: CASSPTSGLIF. The chain has TRBV18 and TRBJ2-7; TRBD2 aligns across 9 bases. Germline values: CDR1 KGHSH, CDR2 LQKENI. This CDR3 spans 11 amino acids.

This clonotype is labeled medium-sized. The CDR3 sequence is CASSQDLAGGREQYF. CDR3 DNA sequence: TGTGCCAGCAGCCAAGATCTAGCGGGAGGCCGCGAGCAGTACTTC. The genes are TRBV3-1 and TRBJ2-7; 11 nucleotides agree with TRBD2. CDR3 length: 15 amino acids. Per the germline V gene, CDR1 is LGHDT and CDR2 is YNNKEL (reference sequence). Trimming took 0 bases from V and 6 from J; bases not matched to a gene: 4.

This clonotype was counted at least ten times. V usage is TRBV28 and J usage is TRBJ1-2, with TRBD1 matching 9 bases. The germline gives CDR1 MDHEN, CDR2 SYDVKM. The trim removed 4 bases at V and 2 bases at J, leaving 2 bases unmatched. The CDR3 has 14 residues. CDR3 bases: TGTGCCAGCAGTTCCGGACAGGGGAACTATGGCTACACCTTC. It specifies CASSSGQGNYGYTF.

This clonotype was recorded at least ten times. V and J are TRBV20-1 and TRBJ2-7; the match to TRBD2 covers 7 bases. The CDR3 extends over 14 amino acids. The trim removed 5 bases at V and 4 bases at J, leaving 11 bases unmatched. Per the germline V gene, CDR1 is DFQATT and CDR2 is SNEGSKA (reference sequence). CDR3 bases: TGCAGTGCTGCAATAAACGGGAGGAAATACGAGCAGTACTTC. Translated: CSAAINGRKYEQYF.

A remark on this clonotype: A much larger clone is a single base away; this may be a read error. The chain recombines TRBV6-2 or TRBV6-3 with TRBJ2-7; the D is unclear. The V end was cut by 3 bases, the J end by 5 bases, with 17 bases between. This CDR3 comprises 15 residues. Germline CDR1 is MNHEY and CDR2 is SVGEGT. CDR3 loop: CASSYRASPTDEQYF. In nucleotides, the CDR3 is TGTGCCAGCAGTTATCGAGCATCCCCGACGGACGAGCAGTACTTC.

By sample fraction, this clonotype is medium-sized (0.01 to 0.1%). The chain couples TRBV11-2 to TRBJ2-1, with D possibly matching TRBD2 (5 bases). Trimming cost V 5 bases and J 3 bases, with 8 bases left between them. CDR1 and CDR2 (germline): SGHAT, FQNNGV. There are 13 residues in the CDR3. Written as DNA, the CDR3 is TGTGCCAGCAGCGACGGGAACTACAATGAGCAGTTCTTC. It translates to CASSDGNYNEQFF. Based on the CDR3 plus reference TRBV11-2 and TRBJ2-1, the full variable domain is EAGVAQSPRYKIIEKRQSVAFWCNPISGHATLYWYQQILGQGPKLLIQFQNNGVVDDSQLPKDRFSAERLKGVDSTLKIQPAKLEDSAVYLCASSDGNYNEQFFGPGTRLTVL.

This clonotype is medium-sized (0.01 to 0.1%). This rearrangement joins TRBV3-1 to TRBJ1-1; TRBD1 might be the D (6 bases). The CDR3 spans 17 residues. V dropped 1 base and J dropped 3 bases, with 18 bases sitting between them. Germline loops: CDR1 LGHDT, CDR2 YNNKEL (reference sequence). DNA of the CDR3: TGTGCCAGCAGCCAAGTAGGGGGGAGTAGGCGGGACACTGAAGCTTTCTTT. Its protein product is CASSQVGGSRRDTEAFF.

This clonotype is classed as medium-sized. The rearrangement links TRBV7-2 to TRBJ2-1, with TRBD2 as a possible D gene (6 bases). Trimming removed 5 bases at V and 0 bases at J, with 11 bases between. Per germline, CDR1 SGHTA and CDR2 FQGNSA. The CDR3 is 15 amino acids. CDR3: CASSRDSSSYNEQFF. In nucleotides, the CDR3 is TGTGCCAGCAGCCGGGACTCTAGCTCCTACAATGAGCAGTTCTTC.

This clonotype is medium-sized. This sequence joins TRBV24-1 and TRBJ2-2; D is undetermined. CDR3 length equals 13 residues. Germline CDR1 reads KGHDR; CDR2 reads SFDVKD. Trimming took off 7 bases at V and 8 bases at J, with 13 bases between the two ends. The CDR3 protein is CATSHQTIGELFF. DNA for the CDR3: TGTGCCACCAGCCACCAGACCATAGGGGAGCTGTTTTTT.

By sample fraction, this clonotype is medium-sized. This chain links TRBV29-1 with TRBJ2-2; no definite D call. The CDR3 spans 14 residues. The germline V and J ends were trimmed by 7 bases and 0 bases, with 12 bases remaining between them. The germline V gene has CDR1 SQVTM and CDR2 ANQGSEA. The CDR3 reads CSARAGTNTGELFF. CDR3 nucleotide sequence: TGCAGCGCCCGGGCTGGGACGAACACCGGGGAGCTGTTTTTT.

By sample fraction, this clonotype is medium-sized. The V gene is TRBV6-1, the J gene TRBJ2-7; maybe TRBD2 (6 bases). The CDR3 runs 13 residues. Trimming left V 8 bases short and J 6 bases short, with 17 bases between. Germline values: CDR1 MNHNS, CDR2 SASEGT. The CDR3 loop is CASGGLLGGEQYF. The CDR3 DNA follows: TGTGCCAGCGGGGGATTATTGGGAGGCGAGCAGTACTTC.

This clonotype is medium-sized within its sample. The J gene is TRBJ2-7, the V gene TRBV7-9; D possibly matches TRBD1 or TRBD2 (6 bases each). There are 15 residues in the CDR3. The germline V gene has CDR1 SEHNR and CDR2 FQNEAQ (reference sequence). V was pared by 0 bases and J by 2 bases, with 11 bases between. CDR3 protein: CASSLAGGPTYEQYF. The CDR3 DNA is TGTGCCAGCAGCTTAGCAGGGGGGCCCACCTACGAGCAGTACTTC. The variable domain in full, completed from reference TRBV7-9 and TRBJ2-7, reads DTGVSQNPRHKITKRGQNVTFRCDPISEHNRLYWYRQTLGQGPEFLTYFQNEAQLEKSRLLSDRFSAERPKGSFSTLEIQRTEQGDSAMYLCASSLAGGPTYEQYFGPGTRLTVT.

Judged by abundance, this clonotype is medium-sized. The chain links TRBV5-1 to TRBJ2-5; TRBD1 might be the D (5 bases). The CDR3 consists of 14 residues. Trimming took 4 bases from V and 1 from J, leaving 11 bases between them. Germline V gene lookup returns CDR1 SGHRS and CDR2 YFSETQ. The chain's CDR3 is CASSQGEAQETQYF. Written as DNA, the CDR3 is TGCGCCAGCAGCCAGGGTGAGGCCCAAGAGACCCAGTACTTC.

This clonotype was seen only a few times. V usage is TRBV19 and J usage is TRBJ1-5, with 9 bases identical to TRBD1. The CDR3 contains 15 residues. CDR1 and CDR2 (germline): LNHDA, SQIVND (reference sequence). Losses at the gene ends were 5 bases for V and 3 bases for J; bases not matched to a gene: 5. The CDR3 loop reads CASSPGQGYNQPQHF. The CDR3 DNA sequence: TGTGCCAGTAGTCCGGGACAGGGCTACAATCAGCCCCAGCATTTT.

Note on this clonotype: One junction end disagrees with the germline gene, perhaps due to a read error. The J gene is TRBJ2-7, the V gene TRBV5-4; 11 bases line up with TRBD2. The CDR3 extends over 14 amino acids. Germline CDR1 SGHNT, CDR2 YYREEE (reference sequence). Here the CDR3 reads CASSLGLAVGEQYF. In DNA form, the CDR3 reads TGTGCCAGCAGTTTGGGACTAGCGGTAGGCGAGCAGTACTTC.

This clonotype is medium-sized by share. The chain combines TRBV12-3 or TRBV12-4 with TRBJ1-1, with D possibly matching TRBD1 (6 bases). Deletions cut 4 bases from V and 0 bases from J, with 15 bases between. This CDR3 is 16 amino acids long. The CDR3 sequence is CASSSHVQGLNTEAFF. In DNA form, the CDR3 reads TGTGCCAGCAGTTCCCATGTTCAGGGGTTGAACACTGAAGCTTTCTTT.

This clonotype was seen many times. The V gene is TRBV29-1, the J gene TRBJ2-5; 15 nucleotides match TRBD2. Trimming at V came to 1 base and at J to 1 base, leaving 1 base not matched to a gene. Germline-derived CDR1 and CDR2 are SQVTM and ANQGSEA. The CDR3 loop spans 16 amino acids. CDR3 sequence reads: CSVEGGLAGGQETQYF. For the CDR3, the DNA is TGCAGCGTTGAAGGGGGACTAGCGGGAGGCCAAGAGACCCAGTACTTC. Full variable domain (outside the CDR3, taken from reference TRBV29-1 and TRBJ2-5): SAVISQKPSRDICQRGTSLTIQCQVDSQVTMMFWYRQQPGQSLTLIATANQGSEATYESGFVIDKFPISRPNLTFSTLTVSNMSPEDSSIYLCSVEGGLAGGQETQYFGPGTRLLVL.

This clonotype showed up many times. The chain combines TRBV6-1 with TRBJ1-1, with 7 nucleotides matching TRBD1. V lost 0 bases and J lost 1; bases outside the gene matches: 2. Germline assignment: CDR1 MNHNS and CDR2 SASEGT. The CDR3 is 15 residues long. CDR3 sequence: CASSEAQGGNTEAFF. CDR3 in DNA: TGTGCCAGCAGTGAAGCTCAGGGGGGGAACACTGAAGCTTTCTTT.

This clonotype was found many times. The genes are TRBV20-1 and TRBJ2-2; 10 bases fit TRBD2. The V gene end was trimmed by 5 bases and the J gene end by 5 bases; junction bases not matched to a gene: 8. In germline, CDR1 is DFQATT, CDR2 SNEGSKA (reference sequence). The CDR3 runs 15 residues. CDR3 bases: TGCAGTGCTGGCCCAAGCGGGAGGGTTACCGGGGAGCTGTTTTTT. Translation gives CSAGPSGRVTGELFF.

This clonotype is labeled as medium-sized (0.01 to 0.1%). J is TRBJ2-2 and V is TRBV20-1; 9 bases fit TRBD2. The CDR3 has 18 residues. Germline V gene lookup returns CDR1 DFQATT and CDR2 SNEGSKA (reference sequence). The J segment lost 0 bases and the V segment lost 1 base, leaving 9 bases of the junction unmatched. CDR3 protein: CSARVYGTSSTNTGELFF. DNA of the CDR3: TGCAGTGCTAGAGTCTACGGGACTAGCAGCACGAACACCGGGGAGCTGTTTTTT.

This clonotype has at least ten counts. The rearrangement uses TRBV7-9 and TRBJ2-1; perhaps TRBD2 as D (5 bases). The V end lost 1 base, the J end lost 10 bases, and 14 bases lay between the germline ends. Germline V gene lookup returns CDR1 SEHNR and CDR2 FQNEAQ (reference sequence). The CDR3 loop spans 14 amino acids. The CDR3 sequence: CASSLGGSTPEQFF. In nucleotides, the CDR3 is TGTGCCAGCAGCTTAGGAGGGTCGACACCGGAGCAGTTCTTC.

By its share, this clonotype is medium-sized (0.01 to 0.1%). The CDR3 DNA sequence: TGCAGTGCTAGAGGGACACGCAATGAGCAGTTCTTC. It translates to CSARGTRNEQFF. The V and J genes are TRBV20-1 and TRBJ2-1; the D gene is possibly TRBD1 (5 bases). CDR3 length: 12 residues. V was trimmed by 1 base and J by 6 bases, leaving 7 bases between them. Germline CDR1 is DFQATT and CDR2 is SNEGSKA (reference sequence).

This clonotype ranks as medium-sized (0.01 to 0.1%). The V gene is TRBV7-3, the J gene TRBJ2-2; D gene unclear. Trimming shortened V by 8 bases and J by 0 bases, and 16 bases separated the two germline ends. Germline V CDR1 and CDR2: SGHTA, FQGTGA. The CDR3 runs to 16 residues. CDR3 sequence: CASAPSPASNTGELFF. The CDR3 DNA follows: TGTGCCAGCGCCCCTTCTCCGGCATCGAACACCGGGGAGCTGTTTTTT.

This clonotype is classed as medium-sized (0.01 to 0.1%). The CDR3 spells CASIWDRYSDTEAFF. The CDR3 nucleotides read TGTGCCAGCATTTGGGACAGGTATTCTGATACGGAAGCTTTCTTT. The genes are TRBV6-1 and TRBJ1-1; TRBD1 matches at 8 bases. Unmatched junction bases numbered 15, after V lost 7 bases and J lost 8 bases. Germline V CDR1 and CDR2: MNHNS, SASEGT. CDR3 length: 15 amino acids.